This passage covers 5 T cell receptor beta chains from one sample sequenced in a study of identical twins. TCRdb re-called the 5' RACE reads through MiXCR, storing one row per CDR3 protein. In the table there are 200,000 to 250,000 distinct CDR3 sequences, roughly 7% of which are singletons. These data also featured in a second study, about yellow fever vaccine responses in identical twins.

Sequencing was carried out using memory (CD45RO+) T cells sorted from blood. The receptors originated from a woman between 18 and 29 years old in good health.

DNA of the CDR3: TGTGCCAGTAGTGCTGTTGGGTCGGGGGCCAACGTCCTGACTTTC. Translating gives CASSAVGSGANVLTF. The genes are TRBV19 and TRBJ2-6; D is ambiguous. The germline V gene has CDR1 LNHDA and CDR2 SQIVND (reference sequence). Trimming removed 5 bases from V and 4 bases from J, with 12 bases in between. CDR3 length: 15 amino acids.

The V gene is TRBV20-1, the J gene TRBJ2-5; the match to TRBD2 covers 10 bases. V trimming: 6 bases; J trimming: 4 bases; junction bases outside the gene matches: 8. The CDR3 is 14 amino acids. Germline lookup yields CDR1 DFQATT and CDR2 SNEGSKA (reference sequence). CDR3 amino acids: CSADSLAGRETQYF. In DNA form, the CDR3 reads TGCAGTGCAGACTCACTAGCGGGAAGAGAGACCCAGTACTTC.

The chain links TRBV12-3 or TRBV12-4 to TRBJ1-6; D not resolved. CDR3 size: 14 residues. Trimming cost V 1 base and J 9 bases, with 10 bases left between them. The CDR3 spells CASSLDSRTSPLHF. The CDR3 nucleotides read TGTGCCAGCAGTTTAGACAGTCGTACTTCACCCCTCCACTTT.

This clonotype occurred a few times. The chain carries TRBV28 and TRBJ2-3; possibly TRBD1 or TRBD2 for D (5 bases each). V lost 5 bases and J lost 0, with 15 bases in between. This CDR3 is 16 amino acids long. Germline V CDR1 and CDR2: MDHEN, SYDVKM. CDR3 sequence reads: CASSTSRDLSTDTQYF. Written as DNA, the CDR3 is TGTGCCAGCAGTACCTCCCGGGACCTAAGCACAGATACGCAGTATTTT. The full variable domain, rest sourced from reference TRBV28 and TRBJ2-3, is DVKVTQSSRYLVKRTGEKVFLECVQDMDHENMFWYRQDPGLGLRLIYFSYDVKMKEKGDIPEGYSVSREKKERFSLILESASTNQTSMYLCASSTSRDLSTDTQYFGPGTRLTVL.

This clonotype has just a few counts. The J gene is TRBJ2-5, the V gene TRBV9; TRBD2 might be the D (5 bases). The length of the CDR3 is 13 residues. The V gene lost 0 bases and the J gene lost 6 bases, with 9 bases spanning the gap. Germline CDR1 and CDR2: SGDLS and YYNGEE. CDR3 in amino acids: CASSVAGIQTQYF. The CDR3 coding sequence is TGTGCCAGCAGCGTAGCGGGGATACAGACCCAGTACTTC. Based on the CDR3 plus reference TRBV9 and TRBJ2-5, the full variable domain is DSGVTQTPKHLITATGQRVTLRCSPRSGDLSVYWYQQSLDQGLQFLIQYYNGEERAKGNILERFSAQQFPDLHSELNLSSLELGDSALYFCASSVAGIQTQYFGPGTRLLVL.